This T cell receptor beta chain was recovered during a study of blood T cell repertoires in COVID-19. As for this clone: At one of its ends the junction is not consistent with the germline gene, which may arise from a read error.

This CDR3 contains 14 residues. In germline, CDR1 is SGHVS, CDR2 FQNEAQ. Up to 2 weeks before entering the study, exposed participants had met a COVID-19 case. Per the original data handling: Amplification from reference gene primers served as the basis for estimated nucleated cell counts. Method: immunoSEQ multiplex PCR; TCRdb's copy keeps in-frame clones and lacks some. The V and J calls and clone size come from that table; D and trimming were worked out from the DNA. The repertoire includes roughly 180,000 clones, nearly 80% of them detected once, and 14% sits in the top ten. The chain has TRBV7-8 and TRBJ2-5, with 10 bases fitting TRBD2. This clonotype originated in a man in his 60s who had been exposed to COVID-19. Sequences were obtained from PBMCs or T cells enriched from blood (not recorded which). The CDR3 protein is CASSIAGGLETQYF. CDR3 DNA sequence: TGTGCCAGCAGCATAGCGGGAGGTCTAGAGACCCAGTACTTC.